Below, 24 T cell receptor beta chains from the same sample are listed, as sequenced in a study of radiation and T cells in renal cell carcinoma. The assay was immunoSEQ multiplex PCR, and TCRdb's table has in-frame clones only and misses some. The data hold 150,000 or so clones, with about 88% observed a single time. Indicated time point: baseline pretreatment blood. Treatment denoted: 15 Gy SBRT to primary tumor, nephrectomy 4 weeks later. The sequencing used blood, collected from a patient whose treatment included radiotherapy and nephrectomy. The receptors shown here come from a woman in her forties or fifties with renal cell carcinoma.

This clone has just one count. The rearrangement links TRBV7-2 to TRBJ2-1; TRBD2 agrees at 13 bases. This CDR3 comprises 16 residues. Germline CDR1 reads SGHTA; CDR2 reads FQGNSA. V shed 5 bases, J shed 6 bases, and the junction held 7 bases outside the gene matches. The CDR3 here is CASSLSTSGGVNEQFF. The DNA for the CDR3 is TGTGCCAGCAGCCTTAGTACTAGCGGGGGGGTCAATGAGCAGTTCTTC.

The chain couples TRBV6-1 to TRBJ2-2, with TRBD2 identical over 10 bases. Germline values: CDR1 MNHNS, CDR2 SASEGT. The V gene end was trimmed by 9 bases and the J gene end by 4 bases; junction bases not matched to a gene: 5. The CDR3 length is 14 residues. In DNA, the CDR3 is TGTGCCAGTAATAGCGGGGGGCCCACCGGGGAGCTGTTTTTT. Protein: CASNSGGPTGELFF.

The V gene is TRBV9, the J gene TRBJ1-1; D remains unclear. Germline V gene sequence: CDR1 SGDLS, CDR2 YYNGEE. This CDR3 has 14 residues. V dropped 1 base and J dropped 4 bases, with 11 bases sitting between them. CDR3 in DNA: TGTGCCAGCAGCGTAAATTGGAGCCCCACTGAAGCTTTCTTT. This translates into CASSVNWSPTEAFF.

CDR3 amino acids: CASTAQDYGYTF. Here the CDR3 DNA reads TGTGCCAGCACGGCTCAGGACTATGGCTACACCTTC. J is TRBJ1-2 and V is TRBV7-9, with no clear D. Germline assignment: CDR1 SEHNR and CDR2 FQNEAQ (reference sequence). The CDR3 has 12 residues. V lost 7 bases, J lost 3 bases, and 9 bases lay in between.

The chain couples TRBV30 to TRBJ1-2, with a tentative D call TRBD1 (6 bases). The length of the CDR3 is 12 residues. V shed 5 bases and J shed 3 bases, with 10 bases lying between them. CDR1 is GTSNPN and CDR2 is SVGIG in the germline V gene (reference sequence). This chain's CDR3 is CAWWAGDYGYTF. CDR3 nucleotide sequence: TGTGCCTGGTGGGCAGGGGACTATGGCTACACCTTC. Complete variable domain (other parts from reference TRBV30 and TRBJ1-2): SQTIHQWPATLVQPVGSPLSLECTVEGTSNPNLYWYRQAAGRGLQLLFYSVGIGQISSEVPQNLSASRPQDRQFILSSKKLLLSDSGFYLCAWWAGDYGYTFGSGTRLTVV.

This sequence joins TRBV10-3 and TRBJ2-7; 7 nucleotides match TRBD1. V trimming: 3 bases; J trimming: 0 bases; junction bases outside the gene matches: 8. The CDR3 length is 16 residues. Germline V CDR1 and CDR2: ENHRY, SYGVKD. CDR3 amino acids: CAISDPTGVPSYEQYF. CDR3 bases: TGTGCCATCAGTGACCCAACAGGGGTCCCCTCCTACGAGCAGTACTTC.

The chain uses TRBV30 and TRBJ2-2; maybe TRBD1 (5 bases). The CDR3 contains 14 residues. From germline, CDR1 is GTSNPN and CDR2 SVGIG (reference sequence). Trimming removed 0 bases at V and 6 bases at J, with 11 bases between. The CDR3 spells CAWSVVLGAGELFF. The CDR3 coding sequence is TGTGCCTGGAGTGTAGTTTTAGGGGCCGGGGAGCTGTTTTTT.

DNA for the CDR3: TGTGCCAGCAGCGCTGGACTAGCGGGGATCTACGAGCAGTACTTC. Its translation is CASSAGLAGIYEQYF. The chain carries TRBV5-6 and TRBJ2-7, with TRBD2 identical over 12 bases. The CDR3 length is 15 residues. V dropped 4 bases and J dropped 3; count of bases not matched to a gene: 5. Germline loops: CDR1 SGHDT, CDR2 YYEEEE.

This sequence joins TRBV5-1 and TRBJ1-1; D is possibly TRBD1 (6 bases). The CDR3 runs to 16 residues. Germline assignment: CDR1 SGHRS and CDR2 YFSETQ. Trimming removed 6 bases from V and 0 bases from J, with 18 bases in between. The CDR3 loop is CASTAGAGAMNTEAFF. Here the CDR3 DNA reads TGCGCCAGCACCGCGGGGGCAGGAGCAATGAACACTGAAGCTTTCTTT.

The chain carries TRBV2 and TRBJ2-5, with TRBD1 matching over 9 bases. The J call may not be correct, given that the DNA end is closer to TRBJ2-7. Germline CDR1 is SNHLY and CDR2 is FYNNEI. CDR3 length equals 15 residues. This CDR3 is CASIRDRAPSYEQYF. Written as DNA, the CDR3 is TGTGCCAGCATAAGGGACAGGGCACCCTCCTACGAGCAGTACTTC.

This clone was counted a few times. The rearrangement uses TRBV5-4 and TRBJ1-1; D unclear. Germline assignment: CDR1 SGHNT and CDR2 YYREEE (reference sequence). The CDR3 extends over 15 amino acids. Trimming took 3 bases from V and 5 from J, leaving 17 bases between them. CDR3 sequence (DNA): TGTGCCAGCAGCTCTCGAGGTGGCCTGGGGACTGAAGCTTTCTTT. The encoded protein is CASSSRGGLGTEAFF.

The genes are TRBV9 and TRBJ2-3; the D is unclear. The CDR3 runs 15 residues. CDR1 is SGDLS and CDR2 is YYNGEE in the germline V gene. Trimming shortened V by 2 bases and J by 6 bases, and 16 bases separated the two germline ends. This CDR3 reads CASSVSDRRWDTQYF. CDR3 sequence (DNA): TGTGCCAGCAGCGTTTCGGACCGAAGGTGGGATACGCAGTATTTT. Full variable domain (remainder filled in from reference TRBV9 and TRBJ2-3): DSGVTQTPKHLITATGQRVTLRCSPRSGDLSVYWYQQSLDQGLQFLIQYYNGEERAKGNILERFSAQQFPDLHSELNLSSLELGDSALYFCASSVSDRRWDTQYFGPGTRLTVL.

The gene calls are TRBV6-5 and TRBJ2-7; no definite D call. Germline lookup yields CDR1 MNHEY and CDR2 SVGAGI. The germline V and J ends were trimmed by 0 bases and 3 bases, with 9 bases remaining between them. The length of the CDR3 is 14 residues. This CDR3 reads CASSYSRTGYEQYF. The CDR3 nucleotides read TGTGCCAGCAGTTACTCACGGACGGGCTACGAGCAGTACTTC.

The rearrangement joins TRBV19 to TRBJ2-1; 7 bases map to TRBD1. The CDR3 is 15 amino acids. Germline loops: CDR1 LNHDA, CDR2 SQIVND (reference sequence). Trimming took 7 bases from V and 3 from J; bases not matched to a gene: 9. The CDR3 sequence: CASTGEGAIYNEQFF. The CDR3, as DNA: TGTGCCAGTACGGGTGAGGGGGCAATCTACAATGAGCAGTTCTTC.

About this clone: This sample also contains other DNA sequences that code for the same CDR3. This chain links TRBV5-4 with TRBJ2-7, with D possibly matching TRBD1 (5 bases). CDR1 is SGHNT, CDR2 YYREEE, per germline (reference sequence). V was shortened by 0 bases and J by 1 base, with 5 bases between the two germline ends. The CDR3 is made up of 13 amino acids. The CDR3 loop is CASSLGQSYEQYF. The CDR3 nucleotides read TGTGCCAGCAGCTTGGGACAGTCCTACGAGCAGTACTTC.

This rearrangement joins TRBV5-1 to TRBJ2-1; D call uncertain. The CDR3 sequence is 14 residues long. Germline CDR1 is SGHRS and CDR2 is YFSETQ. V lost 4 bases, J lost 9 bases, and 17 bases lay in between. The CDR3 here is CASSQTPSSTEQFF. CDR3 nucleotide sequence: TGCGCCAGCAGCCAGACCCCTAGTTCTACTGAGCAGTTCTTC.

The V gene is TRBV5-1, the J gene TRBJ1-4; D uncertain. The CDR3 has 15 amino acids. The ends were cut back, 1 base at V and 8 bases at J, with 15 bases in the middle. Germline V gene data show CDR1 as SGHRS and CDR2 as YFSETQ. The CDR3 DNA sequence: TGCGCCAGCAGCTTGACAACACTGGGAAGCGAAAAACTGTTTTTT. This translates into CASSLTTLGSEKLFF. The full variable domain, rest sourced from reference TRBV5-1 and TRBJ1-4, is KAGVTQTPRYLIKTRGQQVTLSCSPISGHRSVSWYQQTPGQGLQFLFEYFSETQRNKGNFPGRFSGRQFSNSRSEMNVSTLELGDSALYLCASSLTTLGSEKLFFGSGTQLSVL.

The chain uses TRBV27 and TRBJ1-2; 8 bases fit TRBD1. The CDR3 is made up of 16 amino acids. Germline CDR1 is MNHEY and CDR2 is SMNVEV (reference sequence). Losses at the gene ends were 2 bases for V and 4 bases for J; bases not matched to a gene: 9. CDR3 region: CASSLRTGLRGYGYTF. CDR3 bases: TGTGCCAGCAGTTTAAGGACAGGGTTACGCGGCTATGGCTACACCTTC.

The count of this clone is one. The rearrangement links TRBV6-5 to TRBJ2-5; TRBD2 matches 11 bases. The CDR3 totals 15 residues. V shed 6 bases, J shed 1 base, and the junction held 4 bases outside the gene matches. Looked up from germline, CDR1 is MNHEY and CDR2 is SVGAGI. The DNA of the CDR3 is TGTGCCAGCAGCCTCCTAGCGGGGGGCCAAGAGACCCAGTACTTC. Its protein is CASSLLAGGQETQYF.

This chain connects TRBV18 to TRBJ2-5; unclear D gene. Trimming removed 2 bases at V and 1 base at J, with 20 bases between. The CDR3 covers 18 residues. CDR1 and CDR2 from the germline V gene are KGHSH and LQKENI. Written as DNA, the CDR3 is TGTGCCAGCTCACCAAGGTTCGGAGACGCTGGGCTCCAAGAGACCCAGTACTTC. Its protein product is CASSPRFGDAGLQETQYF.

The chain recombines TRBV9 with TRBJ1-5; D is possibly TRBD1 (6 bases). The CDR3 spans 15 residues. The V gene lost 3 bases and the J gene lost 4 bases, with 14 bases spanning the gap. Germline V lookup: CDR1 SGDLS, CDR2 YYNGEE. The CDR3 spells CASSAQPRGNQPQHF. CDR3 sequence (DNA): TGTGCCAGCAGCGCCCAGCCAAGGGGGAATCAGCCCCAGCATTTT.

The chain recombines TRBV5-1 with TRBJ2-3; perhaps TRBD2 as D (6 bases). The CDR3 runs 15 residues. CDR1 and CDR2 from the germline V gene are SGHRS and YFSETQ. Trimming cost V 4 bases and J 1 base, with 13 bases left between them. In DNA, the CDR3 is TGCGCCAGCAGCGGACGGGGGTTCGGCACAGATACGCAGTATTTT. Its translation is CASSGRGFGTDTQYF.

This chain joins TRBV2 and TRBJ2-3, with no clear D. CDR3 size: 14 residues. V was clipped by 5 bases and J by 3 bases, with 12 bases between them. Germline CDR1 and CDR2: SNHLY and FYNNEI. CDR3 coding DNA: TGTGCCAGCAGTTTAGGACGGGCGACAGATACGCAGTATTTT. Translation gives CASSLGRATDTQYF.

The rearrangement uses TRBV4-2 and TRBJ1-1, with TRBD1 identical over 10 bases. Germline CDR1 reads LGHNA; CDR2 reads YNFKEQ. The CDR3 sequence is 15 residues long. V was clipped by 1 base and J by 3 bases; unmatched bases: 2. The CDR3 sequence is CASSQGDRGDTEAFF. The CDR3 nucleotides are TGTGCCAGCAGCCAAGGGGACAGGGGTGACACTGAAGCTTTCTTT.